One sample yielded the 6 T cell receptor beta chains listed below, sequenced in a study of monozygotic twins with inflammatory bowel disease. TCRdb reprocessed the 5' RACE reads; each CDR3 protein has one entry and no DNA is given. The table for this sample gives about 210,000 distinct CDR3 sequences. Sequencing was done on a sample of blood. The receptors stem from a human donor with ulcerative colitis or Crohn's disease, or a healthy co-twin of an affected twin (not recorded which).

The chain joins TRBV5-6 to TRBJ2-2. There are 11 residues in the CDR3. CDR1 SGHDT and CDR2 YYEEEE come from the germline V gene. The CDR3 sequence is CASSLSGELFF. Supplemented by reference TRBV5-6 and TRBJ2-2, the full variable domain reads DAGVTQSPTHLIKTRGQQVTLRCSPKSGHDTVSWYQQALGQGPQFIFQYYEEEERQRGNFPDRFSGHQFPNYSSELNVNALLLGDSALYLCASSLSGELFFGEGSRLTVL.

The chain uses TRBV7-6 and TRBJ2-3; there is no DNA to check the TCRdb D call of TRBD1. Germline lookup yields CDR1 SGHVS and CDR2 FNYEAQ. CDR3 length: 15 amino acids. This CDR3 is CASSTLGQRTDTQYF. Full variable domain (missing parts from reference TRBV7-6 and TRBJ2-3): GAGVSQSPRYKVTKRGQDVALRCDPISGHVSLYWYRQALGQGPEFLTYFNYEAQQDKSGLPNDRFSAERPEGSISTLTIQRTEQRDSAMYRCASSTLGQRTDTQYFGPGTRLTVL.

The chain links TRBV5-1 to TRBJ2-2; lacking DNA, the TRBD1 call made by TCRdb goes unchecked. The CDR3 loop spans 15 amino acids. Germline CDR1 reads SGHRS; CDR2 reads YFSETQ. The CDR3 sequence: CASSSGGRNTGELFF.

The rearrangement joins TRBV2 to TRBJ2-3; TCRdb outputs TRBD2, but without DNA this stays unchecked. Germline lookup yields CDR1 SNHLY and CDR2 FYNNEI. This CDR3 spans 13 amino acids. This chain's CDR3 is CASKLATGNTQYF.

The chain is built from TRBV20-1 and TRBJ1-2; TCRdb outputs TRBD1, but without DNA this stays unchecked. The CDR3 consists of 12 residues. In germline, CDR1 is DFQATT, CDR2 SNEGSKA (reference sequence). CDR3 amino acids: CSASIRDYGYTF.

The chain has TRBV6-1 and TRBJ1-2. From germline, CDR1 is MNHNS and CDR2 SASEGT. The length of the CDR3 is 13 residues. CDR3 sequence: CASSEEGSRGYTF.